This T cell receptor (beta chain) is from a study of neurological immune-mediated disorders. General study findings and limits: In HTLV-1-associated myelopathy, TCR clonal expansion was greatest, and in multiple sclerosis it was least, below healthy controls.

The V and J ends lost 7 bases and 3 bases respectively, with 13 bases between them. This CDR3 region has 14 residues. The V gene's germline CDR1 is LGHDT and CDR2 YNNKEL (reference sequence). This clonotype has only a few counts. Its antigen remains unidentified. The authors produced cDNA by 5'RACE using 10-nucleotide random UMIs. One entry per CDR3 protein results from TCRdb running MiXCR on the 5' RACE reads. The table shows some 83,000 distinct CDR3 sequences, with just over 2.5% occurring only once. The receptor's source is a woman in her 30s with multiple sclerosis. J is TRBJ2-1 and V is TRBV3-1; D remains ambiguous. Source material: PBMCs. In nucleotides, the CDR3 is TGTGCCAGCAACCCAGGTCGCCTCTACAATGAGCAGTTCTTC. It translates to CASNPGRLYNEQFF.